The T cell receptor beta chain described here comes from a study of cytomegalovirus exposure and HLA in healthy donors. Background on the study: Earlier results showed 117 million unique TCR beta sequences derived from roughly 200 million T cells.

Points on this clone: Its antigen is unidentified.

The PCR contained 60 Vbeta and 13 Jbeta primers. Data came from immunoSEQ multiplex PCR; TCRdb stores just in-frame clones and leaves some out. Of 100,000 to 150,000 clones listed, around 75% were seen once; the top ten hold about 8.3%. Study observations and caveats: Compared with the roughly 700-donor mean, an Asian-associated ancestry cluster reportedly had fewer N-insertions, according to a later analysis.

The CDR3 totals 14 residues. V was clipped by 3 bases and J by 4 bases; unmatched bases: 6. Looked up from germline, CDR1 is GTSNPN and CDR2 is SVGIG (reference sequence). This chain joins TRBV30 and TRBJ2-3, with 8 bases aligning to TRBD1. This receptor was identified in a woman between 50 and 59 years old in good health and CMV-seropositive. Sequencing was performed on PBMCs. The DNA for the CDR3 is TGTGCCTGGAGCCGTACGACAGGGGCAGATACGCAGTATTTT. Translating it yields CAWSRTTGADTQYF.